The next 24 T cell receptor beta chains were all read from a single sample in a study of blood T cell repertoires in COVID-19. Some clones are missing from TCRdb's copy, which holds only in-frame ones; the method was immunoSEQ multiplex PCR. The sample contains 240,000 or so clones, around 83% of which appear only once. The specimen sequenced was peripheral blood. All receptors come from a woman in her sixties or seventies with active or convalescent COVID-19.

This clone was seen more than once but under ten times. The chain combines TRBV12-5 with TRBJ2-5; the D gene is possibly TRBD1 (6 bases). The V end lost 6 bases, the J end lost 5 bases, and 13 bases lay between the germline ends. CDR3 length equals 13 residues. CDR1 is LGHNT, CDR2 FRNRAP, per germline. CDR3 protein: CASGRQGRETQYF. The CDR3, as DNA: TGTGCTAGTGGACGCCAGGGGCGGGAGACCCAGTACTTC.

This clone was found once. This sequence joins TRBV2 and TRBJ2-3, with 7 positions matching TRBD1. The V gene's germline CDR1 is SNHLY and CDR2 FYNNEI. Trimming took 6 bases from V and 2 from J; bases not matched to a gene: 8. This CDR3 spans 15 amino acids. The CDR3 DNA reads TGTGCCAGCAGCATACAGGGGCTCACCACAGATACGCAGTATTTT. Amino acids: CASSIQGLTTDTQYF.

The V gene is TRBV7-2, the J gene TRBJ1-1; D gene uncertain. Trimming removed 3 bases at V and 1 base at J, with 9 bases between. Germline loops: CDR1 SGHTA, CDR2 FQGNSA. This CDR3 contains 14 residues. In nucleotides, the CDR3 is TGTGCCAGCAGCTTTGACACCCCGAACACTGAAGCTTTCTTT. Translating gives CASSFDTPNTEAFF. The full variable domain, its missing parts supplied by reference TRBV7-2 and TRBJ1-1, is GAGVSQSPSNKVTEKGKDVELRCDPISGHTALYWYRQSLGQGLEFLIYFQGNSAPDKSGLPSDRFSAERTGGSVSTLTIQRTQQEDSAVYLCASSFDTPNTEAFFGQGTRLTVV.

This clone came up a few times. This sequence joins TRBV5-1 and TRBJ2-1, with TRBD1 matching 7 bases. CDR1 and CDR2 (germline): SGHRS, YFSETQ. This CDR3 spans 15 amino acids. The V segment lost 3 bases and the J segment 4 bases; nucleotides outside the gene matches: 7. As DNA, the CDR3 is TGCGCCAGCAGCTCCGAGGGGGCTTCTTACAATGAGCAGTTCTTC. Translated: CASSSEGASYNEQFF. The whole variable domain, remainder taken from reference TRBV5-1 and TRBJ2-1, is KAGVTQTPRYLIKTRGQQVTLSCSPISGHRSVSWYQQTPGQGLQFLFEYFSETQRNKGNFPGRFSGRQFSNSRSEMNVSTLELGDSALYLCASSSEGASYNEQFFGPGTRLTVL.

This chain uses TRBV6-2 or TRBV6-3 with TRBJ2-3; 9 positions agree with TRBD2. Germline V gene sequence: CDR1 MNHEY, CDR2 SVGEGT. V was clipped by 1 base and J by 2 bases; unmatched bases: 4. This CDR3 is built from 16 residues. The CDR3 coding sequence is TGTGCCAGCAGTTACTGGGGCGGGGGGGCCACAGATACGCAGTATTTT. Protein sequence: CASSYWGGGATDTQYF.

For the CDR3, the DNA is TGTGCCAGCAGTTACGAGGGGGTGAACACTGAAGCTTTCTTT. Residues: CASSYEGVNTEAFF. V usage is TRBV6-6 and J usage is TRBJ1-1; D is possibly TRBD1 (6 bases). This CDR3 is 14 amino acids long. Between the trimmed V and J ends, which lost 2 bases and 0 bases, there was a span of 7 bases. Germline CDR1 MNHNY, CDR2 SVGAGI (reference sequence).

CDR3: CASSVGLGAEETQYF. The CDR3, as DNA: TGTGCCAGCAGCGTAGGTCTGGGGGCAGAAGAGACCCAGTACTTC. V gene TRBV9 combines with J gene TRBJ2-5; a weak D match, TRBD1 (6 bases). The germline CDR1 and CDR2 sequences are SGDLS and YYNGEE. CDR3 length: 15 residues. Trimming took off 0 bases at V and 3 bases at J, with 12 bases between the two ends.

CDR3 bases: TGTGCCACCAGCACGTCATCCAGGGAATACAACGAGCAGTACTTC. Translated: CATSTSSREYNEQYF. The chain employs TRBV15 and TRBJ2-7, with a weak D call TRBD1 (5 bases). Germline V gives CDR1 LNHNV, CDR2 YYDKDF (reference sequence). The CDR3 sequence is 15 residues long. Trimming cost V 4 bases and J 5 bases, with 18 bases left between them.

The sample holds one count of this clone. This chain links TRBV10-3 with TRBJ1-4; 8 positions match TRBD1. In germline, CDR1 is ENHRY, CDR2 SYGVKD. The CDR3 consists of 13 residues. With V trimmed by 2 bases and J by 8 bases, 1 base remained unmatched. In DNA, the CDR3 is TGTGCCATCAGTGAGGGGGACAGGGAAAAACTGTTTTTT. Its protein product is CAISEGDREKLFF.

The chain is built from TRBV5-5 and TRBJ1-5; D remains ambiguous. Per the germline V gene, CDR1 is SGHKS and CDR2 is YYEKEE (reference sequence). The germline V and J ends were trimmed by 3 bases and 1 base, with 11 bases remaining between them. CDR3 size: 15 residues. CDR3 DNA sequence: TGTGCCAGCAGCTCCCTCCAGACAAGCAATCAGCCCCAGCATTTT. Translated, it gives CASSSLQTSNQPQHF.

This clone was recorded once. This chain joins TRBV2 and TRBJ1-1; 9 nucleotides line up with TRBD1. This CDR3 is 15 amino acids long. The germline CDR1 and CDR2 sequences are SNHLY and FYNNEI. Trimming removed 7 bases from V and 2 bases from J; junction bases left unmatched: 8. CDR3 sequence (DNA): TGTGCCAGCACCACAGGACAGGGGACAAACACTGAAGCTTTCTTT. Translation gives CASTTGQGTNTEAFF.

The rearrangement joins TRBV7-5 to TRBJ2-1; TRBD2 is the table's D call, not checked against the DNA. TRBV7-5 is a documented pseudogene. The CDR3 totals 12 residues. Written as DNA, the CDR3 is TGTGCCAGAAGCTTGACTAGGATTGAGCAGTTCTTC. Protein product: CARSLTRIEQFF.

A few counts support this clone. The CDR3 protein is CASSQAGLFNSPLHF. For the CDR3, the DNA is TGTGCCAGCAGCCAAGCAGGACTGTTCAATTCACCCCTCCACTTT. The rearrangement uses TRBV3-1 (or the pseudogene TRBV3-2) and TRBJ1-6, with D hard to call. Germline CDR1 and CDR2: LGHDT and YNNKEL (reference sequence). The CDR3 loop spans 15 amino acids. V lost 1 base to trimming and J lost 7 bases, with 11 bases between them.

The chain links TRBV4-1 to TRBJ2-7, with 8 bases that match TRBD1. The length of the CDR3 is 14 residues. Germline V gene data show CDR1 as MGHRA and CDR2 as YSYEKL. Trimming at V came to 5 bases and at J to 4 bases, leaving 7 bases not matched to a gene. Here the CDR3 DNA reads TGCGCCAGCAGCAGTCAAACAGGGGGGTACGAGCAGTACTTC. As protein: CASSSQTGGYEQYF.

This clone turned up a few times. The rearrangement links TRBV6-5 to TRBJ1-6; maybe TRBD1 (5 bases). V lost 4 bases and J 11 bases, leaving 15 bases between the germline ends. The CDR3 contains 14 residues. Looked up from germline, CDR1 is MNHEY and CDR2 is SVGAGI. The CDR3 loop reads CASSLRGKETPLHF. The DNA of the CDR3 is TGTGCCAGCAGTTTAAGGGGAAAAGAGACACCCCTCCACTTT.

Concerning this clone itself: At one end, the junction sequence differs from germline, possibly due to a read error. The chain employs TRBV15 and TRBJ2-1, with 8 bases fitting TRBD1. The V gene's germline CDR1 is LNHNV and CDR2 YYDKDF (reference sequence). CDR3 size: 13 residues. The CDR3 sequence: CATSPGQVSPSVF. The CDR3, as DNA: TGTGCCACCAGCCCGGGACAGGTTAGCCCCAGTGTCTTC.

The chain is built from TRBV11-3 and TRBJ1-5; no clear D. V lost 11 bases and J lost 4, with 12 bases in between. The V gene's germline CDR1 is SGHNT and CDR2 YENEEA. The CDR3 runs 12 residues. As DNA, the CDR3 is TGTGCCCCTCCAAGCCCGAATCAGCCCCAGCATTTT. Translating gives CAPPSPNQPQHF.

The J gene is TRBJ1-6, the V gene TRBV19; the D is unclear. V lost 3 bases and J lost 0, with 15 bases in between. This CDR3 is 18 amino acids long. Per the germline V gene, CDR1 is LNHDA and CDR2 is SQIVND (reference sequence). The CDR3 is CASSISSRVSSYNSPLHF. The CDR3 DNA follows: TGTGCCAGTAGTATTTCATCCCGCGTGAGCTCCTATAATTCACCCCTCCACTTT.

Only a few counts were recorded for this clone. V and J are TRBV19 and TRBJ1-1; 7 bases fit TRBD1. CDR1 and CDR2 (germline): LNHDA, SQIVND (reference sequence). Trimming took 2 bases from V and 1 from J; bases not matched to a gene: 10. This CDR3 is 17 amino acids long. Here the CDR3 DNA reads TGTGCCAGTAGTATACCTAAAGGGGACAGAAGGAACACTGAAGCTTTCTTT. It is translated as CASSIPKGDRRNTEAFF.

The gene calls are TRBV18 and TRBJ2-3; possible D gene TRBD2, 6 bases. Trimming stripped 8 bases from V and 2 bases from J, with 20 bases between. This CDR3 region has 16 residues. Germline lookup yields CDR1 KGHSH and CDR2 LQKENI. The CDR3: CASRTQGGAATDTQYF. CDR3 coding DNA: TGTGCCAGCCGGACGCAGGGCGGGGCGGCCACAGATACGCAGTATTTT.

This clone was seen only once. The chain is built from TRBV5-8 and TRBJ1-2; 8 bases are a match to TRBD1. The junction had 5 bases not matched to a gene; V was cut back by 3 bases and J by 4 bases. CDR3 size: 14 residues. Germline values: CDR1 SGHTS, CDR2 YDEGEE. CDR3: CASSWRQGIYGYTF. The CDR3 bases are TGTGCCAGCAGCTGGCGACAGGGGATCTATGGCTACACCTTC.

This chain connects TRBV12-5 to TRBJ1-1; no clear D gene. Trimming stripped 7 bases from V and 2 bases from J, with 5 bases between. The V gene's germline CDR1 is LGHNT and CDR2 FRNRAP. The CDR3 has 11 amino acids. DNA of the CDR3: TGTGCTAGTGAATCAAACACTGAAGCTTTCTTT. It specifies CASESNTEAFF. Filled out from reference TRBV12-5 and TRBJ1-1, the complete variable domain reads DARVTQTPRHKVTEMGQEVTMRCQPILGHNTVFWYRQTMMQGLELLAYFRNRAPLDDSGMPKDRFSAEMPDATLATLKIQPSEPRDSAVYFCASESNTEAFFGQGTRLTVV.

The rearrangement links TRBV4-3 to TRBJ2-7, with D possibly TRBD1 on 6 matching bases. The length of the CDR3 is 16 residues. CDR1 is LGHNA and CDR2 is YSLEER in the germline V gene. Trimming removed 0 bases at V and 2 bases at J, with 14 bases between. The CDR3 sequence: CASSQDIAGVTYEQYF. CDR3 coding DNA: TGCGCCAGCAGCCAAGATATCGCAGGGGTCACCTACGAGCAGTACTTC.

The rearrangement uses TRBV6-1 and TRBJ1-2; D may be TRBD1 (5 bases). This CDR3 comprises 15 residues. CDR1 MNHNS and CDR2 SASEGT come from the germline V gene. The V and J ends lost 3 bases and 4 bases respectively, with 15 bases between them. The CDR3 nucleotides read TGTGCCAGCAGTGAGCGACCGACAGTCCCCTATGGCTACACCTTC. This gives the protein CASSERPTVPYGYTF.